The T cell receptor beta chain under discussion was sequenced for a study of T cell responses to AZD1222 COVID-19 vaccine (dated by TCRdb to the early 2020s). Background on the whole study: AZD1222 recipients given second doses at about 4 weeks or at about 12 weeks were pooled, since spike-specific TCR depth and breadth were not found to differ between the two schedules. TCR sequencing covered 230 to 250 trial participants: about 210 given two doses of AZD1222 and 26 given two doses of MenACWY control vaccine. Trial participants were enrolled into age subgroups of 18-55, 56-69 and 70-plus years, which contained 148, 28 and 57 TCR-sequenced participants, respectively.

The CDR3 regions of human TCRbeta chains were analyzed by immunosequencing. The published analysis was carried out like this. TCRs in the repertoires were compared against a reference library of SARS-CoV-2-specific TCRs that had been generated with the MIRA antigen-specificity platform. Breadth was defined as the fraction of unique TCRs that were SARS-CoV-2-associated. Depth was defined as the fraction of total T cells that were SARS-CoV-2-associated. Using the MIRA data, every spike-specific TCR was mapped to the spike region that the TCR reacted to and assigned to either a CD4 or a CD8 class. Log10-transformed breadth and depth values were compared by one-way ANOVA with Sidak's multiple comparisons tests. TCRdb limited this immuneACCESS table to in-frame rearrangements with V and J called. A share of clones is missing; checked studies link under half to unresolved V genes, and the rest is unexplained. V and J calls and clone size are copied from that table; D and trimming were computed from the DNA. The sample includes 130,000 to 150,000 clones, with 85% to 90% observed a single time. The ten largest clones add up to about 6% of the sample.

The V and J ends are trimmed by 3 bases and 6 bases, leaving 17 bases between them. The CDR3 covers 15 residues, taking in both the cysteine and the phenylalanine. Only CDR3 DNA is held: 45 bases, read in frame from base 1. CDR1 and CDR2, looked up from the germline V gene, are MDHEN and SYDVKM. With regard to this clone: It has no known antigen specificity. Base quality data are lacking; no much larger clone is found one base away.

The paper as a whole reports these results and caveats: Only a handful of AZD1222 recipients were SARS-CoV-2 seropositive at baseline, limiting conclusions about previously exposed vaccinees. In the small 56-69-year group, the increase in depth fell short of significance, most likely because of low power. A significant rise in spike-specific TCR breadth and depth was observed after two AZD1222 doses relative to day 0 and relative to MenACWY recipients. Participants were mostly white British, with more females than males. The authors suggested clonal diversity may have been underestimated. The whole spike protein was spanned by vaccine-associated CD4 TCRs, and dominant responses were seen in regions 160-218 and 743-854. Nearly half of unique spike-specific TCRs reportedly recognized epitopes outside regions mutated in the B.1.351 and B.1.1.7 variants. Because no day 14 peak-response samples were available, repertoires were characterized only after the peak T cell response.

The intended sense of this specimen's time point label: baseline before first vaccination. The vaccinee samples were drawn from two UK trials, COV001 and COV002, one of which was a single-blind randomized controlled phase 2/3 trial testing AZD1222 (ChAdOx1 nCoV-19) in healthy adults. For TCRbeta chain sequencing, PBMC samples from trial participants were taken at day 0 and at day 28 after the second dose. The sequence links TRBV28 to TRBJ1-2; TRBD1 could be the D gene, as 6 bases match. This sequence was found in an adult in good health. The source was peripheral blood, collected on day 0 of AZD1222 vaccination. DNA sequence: TGTGCCAGCAGTTTTCTCTTGGGCAGGGGCCATGGCTACACCTTC. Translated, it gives CASSFLLGRGHGYTF.